The sequence of this T cell receptor (beta chain) was determined in a study of cytotoxic CD8 clonotypes in ibrutinib-treated CLL. Study context: Response samples were obtained once patients had received a median around 12 months of treatment, range 6 to 36. On average, each sample had some 260,000 productive templates and 100,000 or so productive rearrangements.

TCRdb's copy holds only in-frame clones and misses some; the assay was immunoSEQ multiplex PCR. The sample contains about 200,000 clones, around 75% of which appear only once. This specimen consisted of PBMCs, obtained after 12 months of ibrutinib treatment. This receptor was identified in a human donor with chronic lymphocytic leukemia.

CDR3 region: CASSPSGGRTTNYGYTF. The CDR3 DNA sequence: TGCGCCAGCAGCCCCAGCGGAGGGCGAACGACTAACTATGGCTACACCTTC. J is TRBJ1-2 and V is TRBV4-1; D remains unclear. CDR1 is MGHRA, CDR2 YSYEKL, per germline. The CDR3 totals 17 residues. V was pared by 4 bases and J by 0 bases, with 18 bases between.